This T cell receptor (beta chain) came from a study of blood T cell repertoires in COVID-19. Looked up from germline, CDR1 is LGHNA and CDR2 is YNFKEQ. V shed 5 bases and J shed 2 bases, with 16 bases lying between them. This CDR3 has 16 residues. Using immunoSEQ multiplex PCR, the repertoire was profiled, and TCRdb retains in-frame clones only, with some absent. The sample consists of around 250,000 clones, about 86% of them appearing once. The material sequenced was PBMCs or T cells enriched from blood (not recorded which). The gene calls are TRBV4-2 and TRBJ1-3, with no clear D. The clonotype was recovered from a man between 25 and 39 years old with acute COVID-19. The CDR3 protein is CASSAGSSGPGNTIYF. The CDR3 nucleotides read TGTGCCAGCAGCGCAGGCTCGTCTGGGCCTGGAAACACCATATATTTT.